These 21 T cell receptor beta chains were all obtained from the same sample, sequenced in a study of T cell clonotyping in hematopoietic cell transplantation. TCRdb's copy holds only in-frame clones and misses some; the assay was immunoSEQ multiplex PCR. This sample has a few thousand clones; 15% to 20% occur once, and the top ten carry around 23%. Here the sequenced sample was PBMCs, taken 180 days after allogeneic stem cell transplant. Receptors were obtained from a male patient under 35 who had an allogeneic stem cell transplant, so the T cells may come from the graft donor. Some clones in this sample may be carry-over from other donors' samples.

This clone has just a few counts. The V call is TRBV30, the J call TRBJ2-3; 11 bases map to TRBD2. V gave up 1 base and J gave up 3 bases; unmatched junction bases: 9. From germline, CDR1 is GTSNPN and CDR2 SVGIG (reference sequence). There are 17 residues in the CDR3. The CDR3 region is CAWSEKLAGVITDTQYF. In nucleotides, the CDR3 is TGTGCCTGGAGTGAGAAACTAGCGGGAGTAATAACAGATACGCAGTATTTT. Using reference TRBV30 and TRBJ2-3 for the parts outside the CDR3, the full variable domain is SQTIHQWPATLVQPVGSPLSLECTVEGTSNPNLYWYRQAAGRGLQLLFYSVGIGQISSEVPQNLSASRPQDRQFILSSKKLLLSDSGFYLCAWSEKLAGVITDTQYFGPGTRLTVL.

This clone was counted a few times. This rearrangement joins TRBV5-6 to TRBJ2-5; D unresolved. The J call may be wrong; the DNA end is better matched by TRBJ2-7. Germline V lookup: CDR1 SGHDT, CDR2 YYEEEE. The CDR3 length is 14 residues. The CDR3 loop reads CASSSDGSPYEQYF. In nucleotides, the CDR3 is TGTGCCAGCAGCTCGGACGGTTCCCCCTACGAGCAGTACTTC.

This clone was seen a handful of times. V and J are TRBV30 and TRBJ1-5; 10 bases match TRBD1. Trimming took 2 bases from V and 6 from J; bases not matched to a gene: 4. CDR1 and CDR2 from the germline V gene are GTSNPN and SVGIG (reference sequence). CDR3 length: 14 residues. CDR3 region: CAWSRQGASQPQHF. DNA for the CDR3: TGTGCCTGGAGTCGACAGGGGGCGAGTCAGCCCCAGCATTTT.

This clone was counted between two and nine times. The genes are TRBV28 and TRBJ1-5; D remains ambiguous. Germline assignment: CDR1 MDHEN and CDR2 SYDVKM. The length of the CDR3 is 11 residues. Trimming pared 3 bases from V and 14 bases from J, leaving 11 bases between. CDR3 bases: TGTGCCAGCAGTTTTGGAGGGTCCGAGCATTTT. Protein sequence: CASSFGGSEHF.

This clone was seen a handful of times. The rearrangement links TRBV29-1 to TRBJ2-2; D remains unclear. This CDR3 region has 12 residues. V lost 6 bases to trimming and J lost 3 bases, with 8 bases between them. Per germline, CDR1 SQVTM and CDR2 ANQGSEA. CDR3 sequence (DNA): TGCAGCGTCCCGATGGACACCGGGGAGCTGTTTTTT. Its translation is CSVPMDTGELFF.

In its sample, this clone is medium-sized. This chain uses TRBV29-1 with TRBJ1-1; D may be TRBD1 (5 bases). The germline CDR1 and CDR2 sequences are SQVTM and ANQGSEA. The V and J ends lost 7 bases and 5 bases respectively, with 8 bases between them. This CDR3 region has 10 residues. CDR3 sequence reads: CSAWGTEAFF. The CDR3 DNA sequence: TGCAGCGCTTGGGGGACTGAAGCTTTCTTT.

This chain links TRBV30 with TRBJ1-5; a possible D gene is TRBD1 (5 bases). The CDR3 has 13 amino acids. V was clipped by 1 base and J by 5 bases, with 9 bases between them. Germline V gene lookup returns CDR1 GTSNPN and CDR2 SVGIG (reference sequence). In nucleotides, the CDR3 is TGTGCCTGGAGTGGGACACTAGATCAGCCCCAGCATTTT. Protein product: CAWSGTLDQPQHF.

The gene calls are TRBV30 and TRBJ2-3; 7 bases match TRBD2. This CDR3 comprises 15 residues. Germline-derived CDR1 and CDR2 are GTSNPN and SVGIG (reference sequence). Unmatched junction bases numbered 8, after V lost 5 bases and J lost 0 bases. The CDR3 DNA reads TGTGCCTGGGGGGGACTACTTCCTAGCACAGATACGCAGTATTTT. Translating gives CAWGGLLPSTDTQYF.

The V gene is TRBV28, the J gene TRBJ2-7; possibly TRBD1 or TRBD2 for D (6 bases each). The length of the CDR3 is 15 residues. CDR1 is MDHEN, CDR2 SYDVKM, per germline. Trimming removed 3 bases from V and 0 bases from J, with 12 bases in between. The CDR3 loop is CASSLSGAISYEQYF. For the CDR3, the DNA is TGTGCCAGCAGTTTGTCGGGGGCTATCTCCTACGAGCAGTACTTC. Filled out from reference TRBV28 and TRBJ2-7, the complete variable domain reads DVKVTQSSRYLVKRTGEKVFLECVQDMDHENMFWYRQDPGLGLRLIYFSYDVKMKEKGDIPEGYSVSREKKERFSLILESASTNQTSMYLCASSLSGAISYEQYFGPGTRLTVT.

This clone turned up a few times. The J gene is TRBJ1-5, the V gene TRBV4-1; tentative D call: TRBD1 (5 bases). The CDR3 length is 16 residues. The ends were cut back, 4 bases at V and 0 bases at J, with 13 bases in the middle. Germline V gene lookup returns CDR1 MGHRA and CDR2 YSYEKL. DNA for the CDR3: TGCGCCAGCAGCCGATCCGGGACCTATAGCAATCAGCCCCAGCATTTT. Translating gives CASSRSGTYSNQPQHF.

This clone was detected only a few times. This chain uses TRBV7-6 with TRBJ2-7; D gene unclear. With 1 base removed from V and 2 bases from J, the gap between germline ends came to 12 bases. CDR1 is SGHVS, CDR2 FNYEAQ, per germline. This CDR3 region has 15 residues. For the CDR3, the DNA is TGTGCCAGCAGCTTAGACGTCAGTTCCCCCTACGAGCAGTACTTC. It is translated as CASSLDVSSPYEQYF.

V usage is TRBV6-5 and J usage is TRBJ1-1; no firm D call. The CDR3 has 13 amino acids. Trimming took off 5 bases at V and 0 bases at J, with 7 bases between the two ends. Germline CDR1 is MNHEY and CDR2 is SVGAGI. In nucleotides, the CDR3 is TGTGCCAGCAGTGGTCGAGTGAACACTGAAGCTTTCTTT. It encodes CASSGRVNTEAFF.

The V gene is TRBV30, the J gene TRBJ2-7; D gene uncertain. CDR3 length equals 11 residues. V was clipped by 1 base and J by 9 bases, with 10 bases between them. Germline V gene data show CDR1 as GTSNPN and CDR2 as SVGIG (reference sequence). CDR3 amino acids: CAWSGLERQYF. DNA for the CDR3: TGTGCCTGGAGTGGCCTTGAGAGGCAGTACTTC. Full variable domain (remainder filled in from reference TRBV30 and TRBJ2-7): SQTIHQWPATLVQPVGSPLSLECTVEGTSNPNLYWYRQAAGRGLQLLFYSVGIGQISSEVPQNLSASRPQDRQFILSSKKLLLSDSGFYLCAWSGLERQYFGPGTRLTVT.

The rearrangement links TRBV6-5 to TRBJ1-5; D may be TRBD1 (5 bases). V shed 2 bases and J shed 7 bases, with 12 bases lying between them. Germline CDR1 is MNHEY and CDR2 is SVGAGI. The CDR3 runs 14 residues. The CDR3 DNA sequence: TGTGCCAGCAGTTACGGAGCAGGGTCCCAGCCCCAGCATTTT. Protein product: CASSYGAGSQPQHF.

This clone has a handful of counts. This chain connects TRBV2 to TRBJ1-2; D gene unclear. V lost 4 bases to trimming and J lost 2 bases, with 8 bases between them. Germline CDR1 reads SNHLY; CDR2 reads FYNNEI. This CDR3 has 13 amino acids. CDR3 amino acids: CASSVSQNYGYTF. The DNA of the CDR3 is TGTGCCAGCAGTGTTTCACAGAACTATGGCTACACCTTC.

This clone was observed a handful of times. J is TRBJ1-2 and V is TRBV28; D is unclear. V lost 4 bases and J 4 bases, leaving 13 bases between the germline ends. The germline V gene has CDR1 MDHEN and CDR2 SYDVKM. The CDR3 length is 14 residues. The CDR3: CASSSQPRSYGYTF. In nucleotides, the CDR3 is TGTGCCAGCAGTTCCCAGCCTAGGAGCTATGGCTACACCTTC.

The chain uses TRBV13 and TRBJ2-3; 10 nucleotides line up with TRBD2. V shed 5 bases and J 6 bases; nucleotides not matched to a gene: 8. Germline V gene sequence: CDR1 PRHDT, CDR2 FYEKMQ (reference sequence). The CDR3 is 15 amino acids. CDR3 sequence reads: CASSAGLASVDTQYF. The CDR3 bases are TGTGCCAGCAGCGCGGGACTAGCGAGTGTGGATACGCAGTATTTT.

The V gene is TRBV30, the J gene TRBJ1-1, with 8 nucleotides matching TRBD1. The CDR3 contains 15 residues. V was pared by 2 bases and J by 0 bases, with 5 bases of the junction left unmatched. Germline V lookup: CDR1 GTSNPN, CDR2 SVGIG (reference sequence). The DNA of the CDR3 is TGTGCCTGGAGTCCCGGGACAGGAGTGAACACTGAAGCTTTCTTT. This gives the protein CAWSPGTGVNTEAFF.

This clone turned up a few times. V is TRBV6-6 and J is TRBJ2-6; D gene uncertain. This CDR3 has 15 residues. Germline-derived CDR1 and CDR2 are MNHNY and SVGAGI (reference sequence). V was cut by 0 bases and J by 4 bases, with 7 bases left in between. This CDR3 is CASSYSVWGANVLTF. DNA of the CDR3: TGTGCCAGCAGTTACTCGGTGTGGGGGGCCAACGTCCTGACTTTC.

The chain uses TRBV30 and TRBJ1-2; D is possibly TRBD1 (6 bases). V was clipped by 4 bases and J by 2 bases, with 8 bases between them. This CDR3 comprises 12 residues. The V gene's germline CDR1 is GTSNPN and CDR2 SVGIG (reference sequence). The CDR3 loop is CAWNRENYGYTF. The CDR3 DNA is TGTGCCTGGAACAGGGAGAACTATGGCTACACCTTC.

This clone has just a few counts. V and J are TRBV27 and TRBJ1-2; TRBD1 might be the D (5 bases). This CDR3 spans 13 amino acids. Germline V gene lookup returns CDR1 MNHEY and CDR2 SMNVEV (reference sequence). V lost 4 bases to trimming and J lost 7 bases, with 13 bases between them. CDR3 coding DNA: TGTGCCAGCAGTTCATCGATACAGGCTGGCTACACCTTC. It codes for CASSSSIQAGYTF.